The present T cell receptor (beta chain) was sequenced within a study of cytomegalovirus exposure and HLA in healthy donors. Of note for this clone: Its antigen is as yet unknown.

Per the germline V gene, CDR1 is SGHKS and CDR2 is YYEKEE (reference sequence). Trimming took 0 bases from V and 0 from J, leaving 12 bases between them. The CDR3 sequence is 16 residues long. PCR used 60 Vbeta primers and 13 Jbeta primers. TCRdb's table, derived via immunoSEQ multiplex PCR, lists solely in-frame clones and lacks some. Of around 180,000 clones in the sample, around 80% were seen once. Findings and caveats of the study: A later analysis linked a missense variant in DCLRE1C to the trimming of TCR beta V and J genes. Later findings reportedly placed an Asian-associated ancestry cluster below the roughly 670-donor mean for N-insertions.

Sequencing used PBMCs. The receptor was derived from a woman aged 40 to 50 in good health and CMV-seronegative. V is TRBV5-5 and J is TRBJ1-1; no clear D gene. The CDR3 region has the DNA TGTGCCAGCAGCTTGGAAATCAGACTTTTGAACACTGAAGCTTTCTTT. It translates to CASSLEIRLLNTEAFF.